This TCR beta chain was retrieved from a study of blood T cell repertoires in COVID-19. The table came from immunoSEQ multiplex PCR; TCRdb's copy has only in-frame clones and leaves some out. The sample carries about 280,000 clones, roughly 88% recorded once. V dropped 1 base and J dropped 4 bases, with 9 bases sitting between them. Germline CDR1 and CDR2: SGHDN and FVKESK. The CDR3 has 14 residues. This TCR derives from a man aged 18 to 29 with active or convalescent COVID-19. V gene TRBV14 combines with J gene TRBJ2-3; D remains unclear. The sequencing input was peripheral blood. DNA for the CDR3: TGTGCCAGCAGCCAAGCTCCCACATCAGATACGCAGTATTTT. Its protein product is CASSQAPTSDTQYF.